The 22 T cell receptor beta chains below were found in one sample sequenced in a study of shared clonotypes between healthy human individuals. Clones were sequenced by immunoSEQ multiplex PCR, and TCRdb holds only the in-frame ones, with some missing. This sample carries about 1 million clones, about four fifths of them seen once, and the ten largest clones take under 0.6%. The sample consisted of memory CD4+ T cells from PBMCs. Subset noted: CD45RA-negative fraction. These receptors were taken from a man younger than 35 in good health. Some clones in this sample may be carry-over from other donors' samples.

This chain uses TRBV6-1 with TRBJ1-4; D ambiguous. The CDR3 spans 13 residues. In germline, CDR1 is MNHNS, CDR2 SASEGT. Trimming took off 8 bases at V and 0 bases at J, with 7 bases between the two ends. The CDR3, as DNA: TGTGCCAGCTGGGGAGCAACTAATGAAAAACTGTTTTTT. Amino acids: CASWGATNEKLFF.

The rearrangement links TRBV4-2 to TRBJ1-4, with TRBD1 matching 7 bases. Germline V gene data show CDR1 as LGHNA and CDR2 as YNFKEQ. The CDR3 contains 16 residues. V lost 4 bases and J lost 5; bases outside the gene matches: 10. CDR3 sequence: CASSPRGQGGNEKLFF. CDR3 nucleotides: TGTGCCAGCAGCCCCCGGGGGCAGGGGGGAAATGAAAAACTGTTTTTT.

The CDR3 DNA reads TGCGCCAGCAGCTTGGCGGGAGCGGAGACCCAGTACTTC. Encoded protein: CASSLAGAETQYF. The chain is built from TRBV5-1 and TRBJ2-5; possibly TRBD2 for D (6 bases). Per the germline V gene, CDR1 is SGHRS and CDR2 is YFSETQ. Trimming stripped 0 bases from V and 5 bases from J, with 8 bases between. This CDR3 contains 13 residues.

The V and J genes are TRBV7-9 and TRBJ2-7; 15 bases map to TRBD2. The CDR3 loop spans 15 amino acids. Germline V lookup: CDR1 SEHNR, CDR2 FQNEAQ (reference sequence). Trimming cost V 7 bases and J 5 bases; bases outside gene matches: 6. Written as DNA, the CDR3 is TGTGCCAGCACCCCGGGACTAGCGGGAGGTAACGAGCAGTACTTC. It encodes CASTPGLAGGNEQYF.

The chain joins TRBV18 to TRBJ2-1, with a weak D call TRBD2 (5 bases). The germline CDR1 and CDR2 sequences are KGHSH and LQKENI. The CDR3 consists of 14 residues. V lost 3 bases and J 2 bases, leaving 8 bases between the germline ends. CDR3 DNA: TGTGCCAGCTCACCGTACGGGGCCTACAATGAGCAGTTCTTC. Translated: CASSPYGAYNEQFF. Complete variable domain (other parts from reference TRBV18 and TRBJ2-1): NAGVMQNPRHLVRRRGQEARLRCSPMKGHSHVYWYRQLPEEGLKFMVYLQKENIIDESGMPKERFSAEFPKEGPSILRIQQVVRGDSAAYFCASSPYGAYNEQFFGPGTRLTVL.

This clone has only a few counts. CDR3 region: CASSPDRGGYTF. The DNA for the CDR3 is TGTGCCAGCTCACCAGACAGGGGCGGCTACACCTTC. The chain combines TRBV18 with TRBJ1-2; TRBD1 aligns across 8 bases. There are 12 residues in the CDR3. V lost 2 bases and J lost 8; bases outside the gene matches: 1. The germline V gene encodes CDR1 KGHSH and CDR2 LQKENI.

CDR3 sequence: CASASWPYYDQPQHF. The CDR3 DNA sequence: TGTGCCAGCGCCTCCTGGCCTTACTACGATCAGCCCCAGCATTTT. The chain employs TRBV5-6 and TRBJ1-5; D not resolved. Trimming left V 7 bases short and J 5 bases short, with 19 bases between. The CDR3 consists of 15 residues. From germline, CDR1 is SGHDT and CDR2 YYEEEE. Complete variable domain (other parts from reference TRBV5-6 and TRBJ1-5): DAGVTQSPTHLIKTRGQQVTLRCSPKSGHDTVSWYQQALGQGPQFIFQYYEEEERQRGNFPDRFSGHQFPNYSSELNVNALLLGDSALYLCASASWPYYDQPQHFGDGTRLSIL.

About this clone: The junction departs from the called germline gene at one end, perhaps through a read error. The V call is TRBV9, the J call TRBJ1-1; the D is unclear. The CDR3 has 12 amino acids. Germline V gene lookup returns CDR1 SGDLS and CDR2 YYNGEE. DNA of the CDR3: TGTGCCAGCAGCGTAGAAGTACGAGGCTTTACTTTT. This translates into CASSVEVRGFTF.

This sequence joins TRBV4-3 and TRBJ2-2, with 8 bases lining up with TRBD1. Looked up from germline, CDR1 is LGHNA and CDR2 is YSLEER. With V trimmed by 0 bases and J by 3 bases, 12 bases remained unmatched. The CDR3 is made up of 19 amino acids. The CDR3: CASSQDRPLGQGHTGELFF. The CDR3 nucleotides read TGCGCCAGCAGCCAAGATCGCCCCCTCGGACAGGGCCACACCGGGGAGCTGTTTTTT.

This chain joins TRBV2 and TRBJ2-5; D gene uncertain. The CDR3 is made up of 14 amino acids. Germline-derived CDR1 and CDR2 are SNHLY and FYNNEI. The V end lost 5 bases, the J end lost 1 base, and 11 bases lay between the germline ends. The CDR3 DNA sequence: TGTGCCAGCAGTAGAAGCTCTTCCCAAGAGACCCAGTACTTC. It specifies CASSRSSSQETQYF.

This chain joins TRBV20-1 and TRBJ2-3; D gene unclear. Germline CDR1 is DFQATT and CDR2 is SNEGSKA (reference sequence). V lost 5 bases and J lost 5, with 8 bases in between. The CDR3 has 11 residues. Written as DNA, the CDR3 is TGCAGTGCTGCCCCAGAAGATACGCAGTATTTT. This encodes CSAAPEDTQYF.

The chain joins TRBV6-6 to TRBJ2-2; TRBD2 might be the D (6 bases). V was clipped by 11 bases and J by 2 bases, with 12 bases between them. This CDR3 spans 13 amino acids. From germline, CDR1 is MNHNY and CDR2 SVGAGI (reference sequence). CDR3 in DNA: TGTGCCTGCGGGGACTTAAACACCGGGGAGCTGTTTTTT. This gives the protein CACGDLNTGELFF.

This sequence joins TRBV5-5 and TRBJ1-2, with 12 bases aligning to TRBD1. CDR1 SGHKS and CDR2 YYEKEE come from the germline V gene (reference sequence). This CDR3 has 16 residues. The J segment lost 7 bases and the V segment lost 1 base, leaving 8 bases of the junction unmatched. The CDR3 DNA sequence: TGTGCCAGCAGCTTGCGGGCAATGGGACAGGGGGCTGGCTACACCTTC. Residues: CASSLRAMGQGAGYTF.

V gene TRBV28 combines with J gene TRBJ1-1; D is unclear. V lost 6 bases and J lost 4, with 21 bases in between. CDR1 is MDHEN, CDR2 SYDVKM, per germline. There are 16 residues in the CDR3. The CDR3 DNA follows: TGTGCCAGCAGGCAATGGGCACGGCCGGGTAGCACTGAAGCTTTCTTT. Amino acids: CASRQWARPGSTEAFF.

In the case of this clone: Other nucleotide sequences from this sample produce the same CDR3. The chain employs TRBV6-5 and TRBJ1-5; 9 nucleotides align to TRBD1. The CDR3 consists of 15 residues. Per the germline V gene, CDR1 is MNHEY and CDR2 is SVGAGI. With V trimmed by 0 bases and J by 4 bases, 1 base remained unmatched. CDR3 sequence: CASSYSGQGNQPQHF. DNA of the CDR3: TGTGCCAGCAGTTACTCGGGACAGGGAAATCAGCCCCAGCATTTT.

This rearrangement joins TRBV6-1 to TRBJ1-2, with D perhaps matching TRBD1 (5 bases). Germline CDR1 and CDR2: MNHNS and SASEGT. The CDR3 runs 13 residues. The V end lost 7 bases, the J end lost 7 bases, and 16 bases lay between the germline ends. The CDR3 is CASTRDGEGGYTF. For the CDR3, the DNA is TGTGCCAGCACCCGGGACGGGGAAGGTGGCTACACCTTC.

This sequence joins TRBV2 and TRBJ1-4; D may be TRBD1 (6 bases). The CDR3 runs to 17 residues. The germline V and J ends were trimmed by 2 bases and 3 bases, with 16 bases remaining between them. Looked up from germline, CDR1 is SNHLY and CDR2 is FYNNEI. CDR3 DNA: TGTGCCAGCAGTGAACTTATTACGACAGGACCTAATGAAAAACTGTTTTTT. Protein product: CASSELITTGPNEKLFF.

About this clone: The sample has other DNA sequences that encode this CDR3 too. V usage is TRBV20-1 and J usage is TRBJ1-1, with D possibly being TRBD1 (6 bases). Trimming cost V 3 bases and J 7 bases, with 9 bases left between them. The CDR3 is 11 amino acids. Germline V gene sequence: CDR1 DFQATT, CDR2 SNEGSKA (reference sequence). The CDR3 DNA reads TGCAGTGCTAGGAGGGGGGGTGAAGCTTTCTTT. Amino acids: CSARRGGEAFF.

The rearrangement uses TRBV18 and TRBJ2-3; tentatively, D is TRBD1 (5 bases). Trimming took off 3 bases at V and 6 bases at J, with 13 bases between the two ends. The length of the CDR3 is 14 residues. Germline V lookup: CDR1 KGHSH, CDR2 LQKENI. CDR3 sequence reads: CASSPLQGGDTQYF. The CDR3 DNA sequence: TGTGCCAGCTCACCCCTTCAGGGTGGCGATACGCAGTATTTT.

V is TRBV7-2 and J is TRBJ1-1; D not certain. This CDR3 has 12 residues. The germline V gene encodes CDR1 SGHTA and CDR2 FQGNSA. Trimming removed 4 bases at V and 10 bases at J, with 13 bases between. The CDR3 coding sequence is TGTGCCAGCAGCTCCCAGCAGGAAGGAGCTTTCTTT. This translates into CASSSQQEGAFF. The full variable domain, completed using reference TRBV7-2 and TRBJ1-1, is GAGVSQSPSNKVTEKGKDVELRCDPISGHTALYWYRQSLGQGLEFLIYFQGNSAPDKSGLPSDRFSAERTGGSVSTLTIQRTQQEDSAVYLCASSSQQEGAFFGQGTRLTVV.

This clone was seen once. This sequence joins TRBV9 and TRBJ2-5; no clear D gene. Trimming took off 0 bases at V and 3 bases at J, with 9 bases between the two ends. The CDR3 contains 14 residues. CDR1 is SGDLS, CDR2 YYNGEE, per germline. This CDR3 reads CASSVEAAKETQYF. The CDR3 bases are TGTGCCAGCAGCGTAGAGGCAGCCAAAGAGACCCAGTACTTC.

This clone was counted only a few times. The CDR3 region is CSAGGWTEAFF. In DNA form, the CDR3 reads TGCAGTGCGGGTGGGTGGACTGAAGCTTTCTTT. The chain is built from TRBV29-1 and TRBJ1-1; no reliable D call. The germline V gene has CDR1 SQVTM and CDR2 ANQGSEA. This CDR3 contains 11 residues.